This entry describes one TCR beta chain. Its antigen is unidentified. TCR beta CDR3 regions were amplified from RNA transcripts. RT-PCR with HTBI primers came first, then second-round multiplex PCR. TCRdb used MiXCR to reprocess the multiplex PCR reads, holding one entry per CDR3 protein. The sample yields about 210,000 distinct CDR3 sequences, over 25% seen once. The data stem from a study of Graves' ophthalmopathy and Graves' hyperthyroidism. Across the study: Upon initial diagnosis and before any treatment, peripheral blood was collected. Findings of the study overall: Blood also held most thyroid clonotypes expanded above 0.001 frequency.

Germline V gene data show CDR1 as MNHEY and CDR2 as SVGAGI. The V end was cut by 0 bases, the J end by 1 base, with 12 bases between. The CDR3 consists of 16 residues. The TCR sequence derives from a man aged 50 or older with Graves' ophthalmopathy. The chain employs TRBV6-5 and TRBJ1-1; no reliable D call. The source material was peripheral blood. CDR3 region: CASSYSPVFANTEAFF. CDR3 nucleotides: TGTGCCAGCAGTTACTCTCCTGTGTTCGCGAACACTGAAGCTTTCTTT.